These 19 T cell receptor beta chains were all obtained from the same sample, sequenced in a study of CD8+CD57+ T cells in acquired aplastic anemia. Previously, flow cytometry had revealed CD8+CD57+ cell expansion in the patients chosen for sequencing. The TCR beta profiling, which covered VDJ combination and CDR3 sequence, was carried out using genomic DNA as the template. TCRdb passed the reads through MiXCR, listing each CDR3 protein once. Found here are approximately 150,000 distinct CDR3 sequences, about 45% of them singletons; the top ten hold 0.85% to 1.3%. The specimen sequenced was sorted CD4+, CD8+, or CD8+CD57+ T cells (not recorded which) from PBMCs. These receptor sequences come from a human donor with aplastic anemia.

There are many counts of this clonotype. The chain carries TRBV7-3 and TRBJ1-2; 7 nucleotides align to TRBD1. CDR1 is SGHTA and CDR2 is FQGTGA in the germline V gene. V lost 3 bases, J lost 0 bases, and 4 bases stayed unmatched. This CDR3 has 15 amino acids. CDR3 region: CASSLTGKANYGYTF. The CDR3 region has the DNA TGTGCCAGCAGCTTGACAGGGAAAGCTAACTATGGCTACACCTTC.

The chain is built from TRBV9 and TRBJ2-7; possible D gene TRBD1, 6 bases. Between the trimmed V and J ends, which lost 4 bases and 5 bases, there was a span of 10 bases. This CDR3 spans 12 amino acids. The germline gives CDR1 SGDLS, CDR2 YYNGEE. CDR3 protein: CASSFTGNEQYF. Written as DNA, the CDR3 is TGTGCCAGCAGCTTCACAGGGAACGAGCAGTACTTC.

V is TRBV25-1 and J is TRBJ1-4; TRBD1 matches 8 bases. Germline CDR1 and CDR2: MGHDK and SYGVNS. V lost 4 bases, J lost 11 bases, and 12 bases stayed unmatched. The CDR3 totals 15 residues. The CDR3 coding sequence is TGTGCCAGCAGTGGGCCCGGGACAGGCTTCGAGAAACTGTTTTTT. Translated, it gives CASSGPGTGFEKLFF.

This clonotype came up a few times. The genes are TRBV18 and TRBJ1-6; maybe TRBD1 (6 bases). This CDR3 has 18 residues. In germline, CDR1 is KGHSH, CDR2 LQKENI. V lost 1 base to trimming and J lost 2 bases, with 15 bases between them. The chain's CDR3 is CASSPLGRQGTYNSPLHF. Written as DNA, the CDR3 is TGTGCCAGCTCACCACTGGGACGTCAGGGGACCTATAATTCACCCCTCCACTTT.

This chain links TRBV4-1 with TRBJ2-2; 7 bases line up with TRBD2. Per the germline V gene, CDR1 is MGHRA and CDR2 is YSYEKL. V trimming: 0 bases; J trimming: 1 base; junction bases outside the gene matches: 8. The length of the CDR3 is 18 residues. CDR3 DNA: TGCGCCAGCAGCCAAGATCCCTCAGCGGGGCAGAACACCGGGGAGCTGTTTTTT. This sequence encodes CASSQDPSAGQNTGELFF.

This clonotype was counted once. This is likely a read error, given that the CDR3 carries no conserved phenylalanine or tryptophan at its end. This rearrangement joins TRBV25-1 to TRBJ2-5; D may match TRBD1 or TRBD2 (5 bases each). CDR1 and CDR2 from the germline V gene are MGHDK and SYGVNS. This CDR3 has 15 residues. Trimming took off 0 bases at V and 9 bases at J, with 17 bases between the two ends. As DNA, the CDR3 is TGTGCCAGCAGTGAATATAGAGGGGCGGAGGAGGCCCAGTACTCC. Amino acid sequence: CASSEYRGAEEAQYS.

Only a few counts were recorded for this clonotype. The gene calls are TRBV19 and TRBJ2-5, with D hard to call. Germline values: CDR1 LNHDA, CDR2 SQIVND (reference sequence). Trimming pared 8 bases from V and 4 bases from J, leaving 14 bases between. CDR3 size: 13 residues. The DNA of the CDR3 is TGTGCCAGTCGTAGTAGGGCGAGAGAGACCCAGTACTTC. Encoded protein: CASRSRARETQYF.

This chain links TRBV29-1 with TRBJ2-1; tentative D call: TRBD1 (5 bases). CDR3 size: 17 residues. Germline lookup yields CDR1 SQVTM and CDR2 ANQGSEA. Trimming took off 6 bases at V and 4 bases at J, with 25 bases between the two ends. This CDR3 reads CSVGLWQTGLGYNEQFF. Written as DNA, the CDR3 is TGCAGCGTCGGTTTATGGCAAACAGGCTTGGGGTACAATGAGCAGTTCTTC.

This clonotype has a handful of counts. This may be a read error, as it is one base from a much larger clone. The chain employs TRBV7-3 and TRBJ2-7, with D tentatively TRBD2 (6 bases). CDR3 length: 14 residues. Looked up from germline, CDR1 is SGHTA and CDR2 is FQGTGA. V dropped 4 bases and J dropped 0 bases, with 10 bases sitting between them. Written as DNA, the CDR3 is TGTGCCAGCAGCTGGGACGGGAGCTCCTACGAGCAGTACTTC. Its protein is CASSWDGSSYEQYF.

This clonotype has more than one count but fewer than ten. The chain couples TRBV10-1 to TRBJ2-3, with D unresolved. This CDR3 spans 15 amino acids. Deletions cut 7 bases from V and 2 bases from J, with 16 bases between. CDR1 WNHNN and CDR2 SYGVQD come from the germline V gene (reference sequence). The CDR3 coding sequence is TGCGCCAGCACTCTAAGCTGGCAACTCACAGATACGCAGTATTTT. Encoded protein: CASTLSWQLTDTQYF.

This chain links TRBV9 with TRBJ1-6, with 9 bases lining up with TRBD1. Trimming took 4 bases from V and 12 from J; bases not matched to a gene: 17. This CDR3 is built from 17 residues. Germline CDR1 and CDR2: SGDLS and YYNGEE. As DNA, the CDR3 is TGTGCCAGCAGCACTGTCGGGGACAGGGCCAGAGGCGTACCCCTCCACTTT. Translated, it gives CASSTVGDRARGVPLHF.

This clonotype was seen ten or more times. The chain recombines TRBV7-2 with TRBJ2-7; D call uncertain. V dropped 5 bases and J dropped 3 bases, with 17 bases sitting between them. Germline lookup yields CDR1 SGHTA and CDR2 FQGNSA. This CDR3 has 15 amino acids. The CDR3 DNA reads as TGTGCCAGCAGCGACGGCCCGGTGCCGGGCTACGAGCAGTACTTC. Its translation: CASSDGPVPGYEQYF.

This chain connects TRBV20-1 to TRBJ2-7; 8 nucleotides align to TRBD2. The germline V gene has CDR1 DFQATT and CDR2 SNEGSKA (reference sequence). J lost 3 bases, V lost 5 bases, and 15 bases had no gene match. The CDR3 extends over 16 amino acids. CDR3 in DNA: TGCAGTGCTGGAGGCGATAGCGGGGCCTCGATCTACGAGCAGTACTTC. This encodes CSAGGDSGASIYEQYF.

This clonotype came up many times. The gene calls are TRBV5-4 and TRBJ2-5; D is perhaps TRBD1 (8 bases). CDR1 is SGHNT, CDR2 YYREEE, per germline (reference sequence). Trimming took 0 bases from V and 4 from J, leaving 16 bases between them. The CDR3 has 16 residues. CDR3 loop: CASSLGTGREVETQYF. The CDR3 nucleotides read TGTGCCAGCAGCTTGGGGACAGGGAGGGAGGTAGAGACCCAGTACTTC.

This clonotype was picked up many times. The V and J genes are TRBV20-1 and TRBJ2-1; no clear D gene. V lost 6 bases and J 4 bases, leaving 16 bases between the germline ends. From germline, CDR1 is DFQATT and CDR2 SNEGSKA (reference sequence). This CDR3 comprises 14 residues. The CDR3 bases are TGCAGTGCCCAGTTCTGGCGGTCATACAATGAGCAGTTCTTC. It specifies CSAQFWRSYNEQFF.

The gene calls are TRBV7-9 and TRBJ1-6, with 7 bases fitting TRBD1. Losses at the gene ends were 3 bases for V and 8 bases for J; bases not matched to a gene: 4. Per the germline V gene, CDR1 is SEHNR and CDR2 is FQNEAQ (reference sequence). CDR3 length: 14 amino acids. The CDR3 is CASSLDRTDSPLHF. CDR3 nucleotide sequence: TGTGCCAGCAGCTTGGACAGGACAGATTCACCCCTCCACTTT.

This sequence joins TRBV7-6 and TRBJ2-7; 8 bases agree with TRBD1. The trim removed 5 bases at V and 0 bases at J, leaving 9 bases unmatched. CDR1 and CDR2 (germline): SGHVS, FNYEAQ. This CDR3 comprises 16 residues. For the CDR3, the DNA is TGTGCCAGCAGCCCGAGAGCAGGGGGCCTCTCCTACGAGCAGTACTTC. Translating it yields CASSPRAGGLSYEQYF.

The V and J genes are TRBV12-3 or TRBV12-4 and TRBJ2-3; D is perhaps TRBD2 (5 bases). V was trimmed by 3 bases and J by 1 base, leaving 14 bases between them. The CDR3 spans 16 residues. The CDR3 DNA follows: TGTGCCAGCAGTTTCCCACCCGGGGTTGGCACAGATACGCAGTATTTT. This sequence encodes CASSFPPGVGTDTQYF.

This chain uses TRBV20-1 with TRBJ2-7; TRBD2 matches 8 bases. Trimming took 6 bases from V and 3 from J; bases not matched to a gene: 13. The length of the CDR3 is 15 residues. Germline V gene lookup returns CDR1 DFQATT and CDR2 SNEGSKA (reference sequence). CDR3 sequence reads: CSASSLAGTYYEQYF. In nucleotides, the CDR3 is TGCAGTGCCAGCAGCTTAGCGGGAACTTACTACGAGCAGTACTTC.